This TCR beta chain emerged from a study of beta chain features in type 1 diabetes. Findings and limits, study-wide: In every one of the four CD4+ subsets, TCRB CDR3s were moderately but significantly shorter in Type 1 diabetes patients.

Expressed TCRB transcripts got sequenced, as all isolated RNA was reverse transcribed. Sequenced by immunoSEQ multiplex PCR; TCRdb stores in-frame clones only, minus some. The data hold around 600,000 clones, with over 10% observed a single time. In regard to this clone: Its cognate antigen is unknown.

The sequence derives from a man aged 25 to 40 with type 1 diabetes. Material: naive CD4+ T cells from blood.

CDR3 residues: CASSQVQVASSNVLTF. The CDR3, as DNA: TGTGCCAGCAGCCAAGTACAGGTAGCAAGTTCCAACGTCCTGACTTTC. The V and J genes are TRBV14 and TRBJ2-6; a possible D gene is TRBD1 (5 bases). The germline V gene has CDR1 SGHDN and CDR2 FVKESK. This CDR3 has 16 residues. Between the trimmed V and J ends, which lost 1 base and 8 bases, there was a span of 15 bases.